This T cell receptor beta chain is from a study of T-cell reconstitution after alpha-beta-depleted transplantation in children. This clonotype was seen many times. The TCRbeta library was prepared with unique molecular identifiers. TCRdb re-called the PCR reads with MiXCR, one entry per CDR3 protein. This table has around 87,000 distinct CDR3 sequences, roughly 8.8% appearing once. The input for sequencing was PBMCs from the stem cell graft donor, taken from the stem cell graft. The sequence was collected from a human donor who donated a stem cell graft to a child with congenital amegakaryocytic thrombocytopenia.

CDR3: CASRSGLNYGYTF. DNA of the CDR3: TGCGCCAGCAGGTCAGGGCTTAACTATGGCTACACCTTC. This sequence joins TRBV5-1 and TRBJ1-2; TRBD1 might be the D (5 bases). Germline CDR1 is SGHRS and CDR2 is YFSETQ. CDR3 length equals 13 residues. V was cut by 5 bases and J by 1 base, with 9 bases left in between.